The entry below gives a single TCR beta chain sequence along with its context. Its target is not known. The data were taken from a study of T cell repertoires in cytomegalovirus infection. At the level of the study: Recently identified HLA-C-restricted and well-studied HLA-B-restricted CMV epitopes were used. Indicated by public TCR beta signatures were CMV infection and matching HLA type.

This CDR3 is 11 amino acids long. Trimming took off 3 bases at V and 6 bases at J, with 3 bases between the two ends. CDR1 and CDR2 from the germline V gene are LNHDA and SQIVND (reference sequence). MiXCR was run by TCRdb on the reads, yielding one entry per CDR3 protein. The sample consists of roughly 990,000 distinct CDR3 sequences, around 30% of them appearing once. Sequencing used cultured CD8+ T cells from PBMCs, obtained from culture after CMV antigen stimulation. This chain links TRBV19 with TRBJ2-1; D gene unclear. This clonotype was sampled from a human donor in good health (CMV status not recorded). Some clones in this sample may be carry-over from other donors' samples. CDR3 nucleotides: TGTGCCAGTAGTATCCCCAATGAGCAGTTCTTC. Translation: CASSIPNEQFF.